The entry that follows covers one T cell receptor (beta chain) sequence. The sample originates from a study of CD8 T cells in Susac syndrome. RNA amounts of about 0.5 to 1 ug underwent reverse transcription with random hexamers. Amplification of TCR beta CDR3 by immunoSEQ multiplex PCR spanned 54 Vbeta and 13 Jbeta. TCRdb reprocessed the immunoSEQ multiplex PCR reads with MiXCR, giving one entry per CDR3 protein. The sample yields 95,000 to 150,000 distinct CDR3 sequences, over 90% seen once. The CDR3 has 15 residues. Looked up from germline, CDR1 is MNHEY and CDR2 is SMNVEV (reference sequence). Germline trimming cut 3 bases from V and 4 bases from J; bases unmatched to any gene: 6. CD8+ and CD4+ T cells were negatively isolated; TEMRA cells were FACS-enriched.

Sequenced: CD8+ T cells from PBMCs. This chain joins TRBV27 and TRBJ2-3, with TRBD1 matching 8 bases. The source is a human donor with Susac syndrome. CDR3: CASSFRDRPSDTQYF. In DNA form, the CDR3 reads TGTGCCAGCAGTTTCCGGGACAGGCCGTCAGATACGCAGTATTTT.